The 14 T cell receptor beta chains reported below all come from one sample, sequenced in a study of blood T cell repertoires in COVID-19. Sequencing used immunoSEQ multiplex PCR; TCRdb keeps in-frame clones, though not all of them. The sample includes roughly 160,000 clones, 88% seen only once; the top ten take roughly 26%. The specimen was peripheral blood. All receptors come from a man aged 55 to 70 with acute or convalescent COVID-19.

The chain combines TRBV5-1 with TRBJ1-1, with TRBD1 matching 8 bases. This CDR3 comprises 15 residues. V shed 0 bases, J shed 2 bases, and the junction held 3 bases outside the gene matches. Looked up from germline, CDR1 is SGHRS and CDR2 is YFSETQ. In nucleotides, the CDR3 is TGCGCCAGCAGCTTGGTATCAGGGGGCAACACTGAAGCTTTCTTT. Translating gives CASSLVSGGNTEAFF.

This clone occurred once. The chain combines TRBV5-5 with TRBJ2-2; 7 nucleotides align to TRBD1. Germline V CDR1 and CDR2: SGHKS, YYEKEE (reference sequence). The CDR3 extends over 15 amino acids. With 2 bases clipped from V and 4 bases from J, the junction kept 5 bases outside the gene matches. The CDR3 nucleotides are TGTGCCAGCAGCTTCAGACAGGGTGGCACCGGGGAGCTGTTTTTT. It specifies CASSFRQGGTGELFF.

This chain connects TRBV6-5 to TRBJ1-2, with D tentatively TRBD1 (6 bases). Trimming pared 5 bases from V and 7 bases from J, leaving 14 bases between. This CDR3 region has 13 residues. The germline gives CDR1 MNHEY, CDR2 SVGAGI. The CDR3 sequence: CASSREGDSGYTF. The CDR3 DNA reads as TGTGCCAGCAGTCGCGAGGGGGATTCTGGCTACACCTTC.

In this sample, this clone turned up once. This chain links TRBV2 with TRBJ2-7, with TRBD2 as a possible D gene (5 bases). Germline-derived CDR1 and CDR2 are SNHLY and FYNNEI. Trimming stripped 6 bases from V and 1 base from J, with 7 bases between. CDR3 length equals 12 residues. The CDR3 here is CASRRDSYEQYV. The CDR3 coding sequence is TGTGCCAGCAGGAGGGATTCCTACGAGCAGTACGTC.

This chain links TRBV4-1 with TRBJ1-2, with D tentatively TRBD1 (5 bases). The germline CDR1 and CDR2 sequences are MGHRA and YSYEKL. CDR3 size: 15 residues. The V end was cut by 0 bases, the J end by 0 bases, with 8 bases between. Here the CDR3 DNA reads TGCGCCAGCAGCCAAGATCAGGGCTCTAACTATGGCTACACCTTC. Protein: CASSQDQGSNYGYTF.

This clone was picked up one time. The CDR3 is CASSLAGAREQYV. CDR3 bases: TGTGCCAGCAGCTTAGCGGGGGCGCGGGAGCAGTACGTC. This chain connects TRBV7-8 to TRBJ2-7, with D perhaps TRBD1 (6 bases). Germline assignment: CDR1 SGHVS and CDR2 FQNEAQ. This CDR3 spans 13 amino acids. V was trimmed by 0 bases and J by 7 bases, leaving 10 bases between them.

J is TRBJ1-2 and V is TRBV7-3, with D perhaps matching TRBD1 (6 bases). The germline V gene encodes CDR1 SGHTA and CDR2 FQGTGA. The CDR3 consists of 16 residues. V dropped 2 bases and J dropped 8 bases, with 21 bases sitting between them. The CDR3 DNA sequence: TGTGCCAGCAGCTTATATGGACGGGTGGGGGCGGAAGGCTACACCTTC. This sequence encodes CASSLYGRVGAEGYTF.

This clone is a singleton in its sample. The rearrangement links TRBV19 to TRBJ1-2, with unresolved D. Trimming took 3 bases from V and 4 from J, leaving 12 bases between them. Germline CDR1 and CDR2: LNHDA and SQIVND (reference sequence). The CDR3 loop spans 14 amino acids. The CDR3 DNA reads TGTGCCAGTAGTATTGGGCTTATGGGCTATGGCTACACCTTC. Translated, it gives CASSIGLMGYGYTF.

The DNA of the CDR3 is TGCGCCAGCAGCTCCGGACAAATCAACACTGAAGCTTTCTTT. This sequence encodes CASSSGQINTEAFF. V is TRBV5-1 and J is TRBJ1-1; D perhaps matches TRBD1 (5 bases). The V and J ends lost 3 bases and 2 bases respectively, with 11 bases between them. Germline-derived CDR1 and CDR2 are SGHRS and YFSETQ. The CDR3 loop spans 14 amino acids.

The chain combines TRBV7-7 with TRBJ2-1; a weak D match, TRBD2 (5 bases). This CDR3 region has 13 residues. Trimming took off 1 base at V and 12 bases at J, with 13 bases between the two ends. CDR1 and CDR2 from the germline V gene are SSHAT and FNYEAQ (reference sequence). DNA for the CDR3: TGTGCCAGCAGCTTAGATCTGGGAGAAAGGCAGTTCTTC. Protein sequence: CASSLDLGERQFF.

The chain has TRBV9 and TRBJ2-1; maybe TRBD1 (5 bases). Trimming left V 4 bases short and J 3 bases short, with 11 bases between. Germline assignment: CDR1 SGDLS and CDR2 YYNGEE. There are 14 residues in the CDR3. DNA of the CDR3: TGTGCCAGCAGCTTTTCGACAGACTACAATGAGCAGTTCTTC. This translates into CASSFSTDYNEQFF.

This chain uses TRBV3-1 (or the pseudogene TRBV3-2) with TRBJ2-1, with 8 bases fitting TRBD2. Germline lookup yields CDR1 LGHDT and CDR2 YNNKEL (reference sequence). Unmatched junction bases numbered 11, after V lost 1 base and J lost 0 bases. The CDR3 has 19 amino acids. The CDR3 loop reads CASSQALAGDLSSYNEQFF. CDR3 sequence (DNA): TGTGCCAGCAGCCAAGCCCTAGCGGGTGACTTGAGCTCCTACAATGAGCAGTTCTTC.

This sequence joins TRBV5-1 and TRBJ2-7, with D perhaps matching TRBD1 (6 bases). This CDR3 has 14 residues. V was shortened by 2 bases and J by 2 bases, with 11 bases between the two germline ends. Germline V CDR1 and CDR2: SGHRS, YFSETQ. Here the CDR3 DNA reads TGCGCCAGCAGCTTTGGGGACATCACCTACGAGCAGTACTTC. This sequence encodes CASSFGDITYEQYF.

The chain joins TRBV9 to TRBJ1-5; TRBD1 agrees at 9 bases. This CDR3 comprises 15 residues. Germline-derived CDR1 and CDR2 are SGDLS and YYNGEE. V lost 0 bases and J lost 4; bases outside the gene matches: 2. CDR3 protein: CASSVEGQGNQPQHF. CDR3 nucleotide sequence: TGTGCCAGCAGCGTAGAGGGACAGGGTAATCAGCCCCAGCATTTT.